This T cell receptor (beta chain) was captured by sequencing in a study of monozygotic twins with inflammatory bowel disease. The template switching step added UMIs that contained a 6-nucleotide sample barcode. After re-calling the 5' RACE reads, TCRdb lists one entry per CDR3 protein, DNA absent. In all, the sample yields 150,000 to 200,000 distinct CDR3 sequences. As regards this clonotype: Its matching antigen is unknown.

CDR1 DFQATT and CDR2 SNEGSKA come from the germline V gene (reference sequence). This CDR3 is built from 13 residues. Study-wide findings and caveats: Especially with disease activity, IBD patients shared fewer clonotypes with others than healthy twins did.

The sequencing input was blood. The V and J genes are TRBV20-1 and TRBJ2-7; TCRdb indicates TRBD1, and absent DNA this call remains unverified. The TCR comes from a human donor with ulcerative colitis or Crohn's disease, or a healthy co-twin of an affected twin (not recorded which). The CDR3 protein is CSARHGTTYEQYF.